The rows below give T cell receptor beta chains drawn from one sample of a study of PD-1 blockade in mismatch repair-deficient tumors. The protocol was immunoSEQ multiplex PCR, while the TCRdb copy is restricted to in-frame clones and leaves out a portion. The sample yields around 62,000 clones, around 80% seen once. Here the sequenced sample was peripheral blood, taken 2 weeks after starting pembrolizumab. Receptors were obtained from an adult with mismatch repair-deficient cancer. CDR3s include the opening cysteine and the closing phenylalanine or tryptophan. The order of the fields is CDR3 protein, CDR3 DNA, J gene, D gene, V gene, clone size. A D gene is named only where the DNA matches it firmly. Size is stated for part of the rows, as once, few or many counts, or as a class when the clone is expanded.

CAISELTGNGYTF,TGTGCCATCAGTGAGTTGACAGGGAACGGCTACACCTTC,TRBJ1-2,TRBD1,TRBV10-3,few
CASSREGPWDNEQFF,TGTGCCAGCAGCCGAGAGGGCCCCTGGGACAATGAGCAGTTCTTC,TRBJ2-1,.,TRBV11-1,.
CASRRDYGYTF,TGTGCCAGCAGGCGAGACTATGGCTACACCTTC,TRBJ1-2,.,TRBV6-5,once
CASRNRYEQFF,TGTGCCAGCAGGAACAGGTATGAGCAGTTCTTC,TRBJ2-1,.,TRBV2,few
CASSRDGSLNTEAFF,TGTGCCAGTAGTAGGGACGGGAGCTTGAACACTGAAGCTTTCTTT,TRBJ1-1,.,TRBV19,.
CASSLPLRLAGVSGELFF,TGTGCCAGCAGCCTCCCCCTCCGGCTAGCGGGAGTCTCTGGGGAGCTGTTTTTT,TRBJ2-2,TRBD2,TRBV7-9,.
CASSRESNQPQHF,TGTGCCAGCAGCCGCGAGAGCAATCAGCCCCAGCATTTT,TRBJ1-5,.,TRBV7-9,.
CASSKAVRSGEPYSNQPQHF,TGTGCCAGCAGCAAAGCGGTTAGAAGTGGGGAACCTTATAGCAATCAGCCCCAGCATTTT,TRBJ1-5,.,TRBV21-1,.
CASTASDTQYF,TGTGCCAGCACCGCGTCTGATACGCAGTATTTT,TRBJ2-3,.,TRBV6-8,.
CASSQDGLAGGHEQFF,TGTGCCAGCAGCCAAGATGGCCTAGCGGGGGGGCATGAGCAGTTCTTC,TRBJ2-1,TRBD2,TRBV4-2,.
CASSQDRFYGYTF,TGTGCCAGCAGCCAAGACAGGTTCTATGGCTACACCTTC,TRBJ1-2,.,TRBV14,few
CASSIGAPGPGGTEAFF,TGTGCCAGTAGTATAGGGGCCCCCGGGCCAGGCGGGACTGAAGCTTTCTTT,TRBJ1-1,.,TRBV19,.
CATSRRPQVNEKLFF,TGTGCCACCAGCAGACGGCCTCAGGTTAATGAAAAACTGTTTTTT,TRBJ1-4,.,TRBV15,.
CASRETGVGEQFF,TGTGCCAGCAGAGAAACAGGGGTAGGTGAGCAGTTCTTC,TRBJ2-1,TRBD1,TRBV7-3,.
CASSHTSGREGETQYF,TGTGCCAGCAGCCACACTAGCGGGAGGGAAGGAGAGACCCAGTACTTC,TRBJ2-5,TRBD2,TRBV7-9,.
CASSERGPSGANVLTF,TGTGCCAGCAGTGAAAGGGGACCCTCTGGGGCCAACGTCCTGACTTTC,TRBJ2-6,.,TRBV6-4,.
CASRTGLAGTDTQYF,TGTGCCAGCAGAACGGGACTAGCGGGCACAGATACGCAGTATTTT,TRBJ2-3,TRBD2,TRBV7-3,.
CASSLTPDTEAFF,TGTGCCAGCAGCTTAACACCTGACACTGAAGCTTTCTTT,TRBJ1-1,.,TRBV11-2,.
CASSEPGLAGVGELFF,TGTGCCAGCAGTGAACCGGGACTAGCGGGAGTCGGGGAGCTGTTTTTT,TRBJ2-2,TRBD2,TRBV2,.
CASSTAGAAGTGNTIYF,TGTGCCAGCAGTACCGCGGGAGCGGCGGGGACTGGAAACACCATATATTTT,TRBJ1-3,.,TRBV7-9,few
CASSLEGGTYNEQFF,TGCGCCAGCAGCTTGGAAGGGGGTACCTACAATGAGCAGTTCTTC,TRBJ2-1,.,TRBV5-1,.
CASSLRQGTEAFF,TGTGCCAGCAGTCTACGACAGGGCACTGAAGCTTTCTTT,TRBJ1-1,TRBD1,TRBV27,.
CASSFSGGAGELFF,TGTGCCAGCAGTTTCTCTGGGGGGGCCGGGGAGCTGTTTTTT,TRBJ2-2,TRBD2,TRBV27,.
CAWSSSTAGSNQPQHF,TGTGCCTGGAGTTCCTCTACTGCCGGTAGCAATCAGCCCCAGCATTTT,TRBJ1-5,.,TRBV30,few
CASRPGTTTDTQYF,TGTGCCAGCAGACCCGGGACTACGACAGATACGCAGTATTTT,TRBJ2-3,TRBD2,TRBV7-9,.
CAWSVAGRGGYTF,TGTGCCTGGAGTGTAGCGGGGCGAGGCGGCTACACCTTC,TRBJ1-2,.,TRBV30,few
CASSLAADNEQFF,TGTGCCAGCAGCTTAGCGGCGGACAATGAGCAGTTCTTC,TRBJ2-1,.,TRBV7-8,.
CASSRERESVETQYF,TGTGCCAGCAGCCGTGAGCGGGAGAGTGTGGAGACCCAGTACTTC,TRBJ2-5,TRBD2,TRBV5-4,many
CAWSPGLAVQETQYF,TGTGCCTGGTCACCGGGACTAGCGGTTCAAGAGACCCAGTACTTC,TRBJ2-5,TRBD2,TRBV30,.
CASSSRKRVQTNEQFF,TGTGCCAGCAGTTCTCGAAAGCGGGTTCAGACGAATGAGCAGTTCTTC,TRBJ2-1,.,TRBV6-5,.
CASSLTYTEAFF,TGTGCCAGCAGCTTAACATACACTGAAGCTTTCTTT,TRBJ1-1,.,TRBV11-2,.
CASSRQGDGTDTQYF,TGCGCCAGCAGTAGACAGGGGGACGGCACAGATACGCAGTATTTT,TRBJ2-3,TRBD1,TRBV10-2,.
CASGLGVFSGSNEKLFF,TGTGCTAGTGGTTTGGGAGTTTTTTCAGGAAGTAATGAAAAACTGTTTTTT,TRBJ1-4,.,TRBV12-5,.
CASNPRGTEAFF,TGTGCCAGCAACCCCAGGGGAACTGAAGCTTTCTTT,TRBJ1-1,.,TRBV28,.